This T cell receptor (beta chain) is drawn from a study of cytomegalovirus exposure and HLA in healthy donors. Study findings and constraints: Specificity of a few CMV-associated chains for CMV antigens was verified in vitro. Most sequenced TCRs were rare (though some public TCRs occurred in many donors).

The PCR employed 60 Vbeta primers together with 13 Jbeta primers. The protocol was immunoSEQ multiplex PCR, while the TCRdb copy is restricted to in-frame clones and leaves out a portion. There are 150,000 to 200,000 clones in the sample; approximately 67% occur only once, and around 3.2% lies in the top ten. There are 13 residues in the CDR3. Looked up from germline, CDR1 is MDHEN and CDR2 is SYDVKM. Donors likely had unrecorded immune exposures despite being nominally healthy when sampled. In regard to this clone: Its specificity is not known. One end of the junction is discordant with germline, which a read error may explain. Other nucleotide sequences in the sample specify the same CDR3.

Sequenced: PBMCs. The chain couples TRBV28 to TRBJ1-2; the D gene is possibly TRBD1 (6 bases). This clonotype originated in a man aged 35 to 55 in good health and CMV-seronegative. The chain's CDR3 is CASSTGRGYGYTF. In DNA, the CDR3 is TGTGCCAGCAGCACCGGCAGGGGCTATGGCTACACCTTT.